This TCR beta chain derives from a study of cytomegalovirus exposure and HLA in healthy donors. Across the whole study: There were 88 million or so unique TCRs (from HLA-typed donors) in an early data release.

To note about this clone: Antigen specificity is unknown.

Broader study findings: Segments of the TCR beta V type were, in most cases, productive about 90% or about 30% of the time in an earlier analysis.

The CDR3 is 15 amino acids. Germline lookup yields CDR1 MGHDK and CDR2 SYGVNS. V shed 10 bases and J shed 7 bases, with 23 bases lying between them. Both 60 Vbeta primers and 13 Jbeta primers went into the PCR. Using immunoSEQ multiplex PCR, the repertoire was profiled, and TCRdb retains in-frame clones only, with some absent. The sample's table shows 53,000 or so clones. Sequenced sample: PBMCs. The chain carries TRBV25-1 and TRBJ2-1; a weak D match, TRBD2 (6 bases). This clonotype originated in a male donor in good health and CMV-seropositive. The CDR3, as DNA: TGTGCCACCCAGCCCCCATCCATACGGGGGAATGAGCAGTTCTTC. Its translation is CATQPPSIRGNEQFF.